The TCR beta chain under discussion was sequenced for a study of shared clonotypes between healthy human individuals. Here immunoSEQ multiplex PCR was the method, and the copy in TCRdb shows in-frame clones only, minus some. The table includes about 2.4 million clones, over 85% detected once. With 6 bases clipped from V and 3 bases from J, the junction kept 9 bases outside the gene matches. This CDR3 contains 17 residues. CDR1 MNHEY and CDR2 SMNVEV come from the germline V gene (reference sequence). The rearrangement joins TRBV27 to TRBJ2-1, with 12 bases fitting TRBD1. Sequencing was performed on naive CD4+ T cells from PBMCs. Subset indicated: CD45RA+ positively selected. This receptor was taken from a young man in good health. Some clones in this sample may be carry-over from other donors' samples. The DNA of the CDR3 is TGTGCCAGCAGCCGGGACAGGGGGCGTTTCTACTACAATGAGCAGTTCTTC. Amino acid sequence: CASSRDRGRFYYNEQFF.